This T cell receptor (beta chain) was obtained from a study of shared T cell receptors in the human thymus. The CDR3 totals 13 residues. Germline CDR1 and CDR2: WNHNN and SYGVQD (reference sequence). V gave up 5 bases and J gave up 6 bases, with 10 bases separating them. TCRdb keeps only in-frame clones here, not all; method: immunoSEQ multiplex PCR. The sample includes about 710,000 clones, 80% to 90% of them seen just once. The sample was also linked to a second study, of human thymus T cells. That source notes: Infants, healthy and Finnish, who were having corrective surgery for congenital heart defects served as donors. Thymus specimens were resections from corrective heart surgery.

The sequence was collected from a boy under two years old with a congenital heart defect. Sequences were obtained from thymocytes. V gene TRBV10-1 combines with J gene TRBJ2-2; no clear D. The CDR3, as DNA: TGCGCCAGCAGTCCGGTCCGGGCCGGGGAGCTGTTTTTT. Amino acid sequence: CASSPVRAGELFF.